The rows below give T cell receptor beta chains drawn from one sample of a study of blood T cell repertoires in COVID-19. Data came from immunoSEQ multiplex PCR; TCRdb stores just in-frame clones and leaves some out. Of roughly 280,000 clones listed, about 87% were seen once; the top ten hold around 3%. Input material: PBMCs or T cells enriched from blood (not recorded which). Every receptor here comes from a woman aged 45-59 years who had recovered from COVID-19. Each CDR3 is given with its conserved first and last residue. A D gene is named only where the DNA matches it firmly. Clone size is shown for a subset of rows, as once, few, many or a class of expanded clone.

V gene,J gene,clone size,CDR3 length,D gene,CDR3 DNA,CDR3 protein
TRBV3-1/TRBV3-2,TRBJ2-5,.,16,.,TGTGCCAGCAGCCCCCACCGAACTAGAAATCAAGAGACCCAGTACTTC,CASSPHRTRNQETQYF
TRBV3-1/TRBV3-2,TRBJ2-7,once,12,.,TGTGCCAGCAGCCAACACTCCTACGAGCAGTACTTC,CASSQHSYEQYF
TRBV15,TRBJ1-4,.,16,TRBD1,TGTGCCACCAGCCCTTCAAGGACAGGGGGAAATGAAAAACTGTTTTTT,CATSPSRTGGNEKLFF
TRBV19,TRBJ2-7,.,14,.,TGTGCCAGTAGTATGGCGGGCAACTCCTACGAGCAGTACTTC,CASSMAGNSYEQYF
TRBV19,TRBJ1-1,.,13,TRBD1,TGTGCCAGTAAGACAGGGCGAAACACTGAAGCTTTCTTT,CASKTGRNTEAFF
TRBV2,TRBJ1-2,.,14,.,TGTGCCAGCAGTGAGAAGGCCCGGGACTATGGCTACACCTTC,CASSEKARDYGYTF
TRBV24-1,TRBJ2-7,.,15,TRBD2,TGTGCCACCTCCTCTACTAGCGGGAGTTTGTACGAGCAGTACTTC,CATSSTSGSLYEQYF
TRBV4-3,TRBJ2-7,once,16,.,TGCGCCAGCAGCCAAGATTTAACAGTCTACTCCTACGAGCAGTACTTC,CASSQDLTVYSYEQYF
TRBV4-3,TRBJ2-7,.,15,TRBD2,TGCGCCAGCAGCCAAGATCGCCTAGCGGGAGACGAGCAGTACTTC,CASSQDRLAGDEQYF
TRBV28,TRBJ1-2,.,13,TRBD1,TGTGCCAGCACCGGCGACAGGGGCTATGGCTACACCTTC,CASTGDRGYGYTF
TRBV7-8,TRBJ2-7,.,13,TRBD1,TGTGCCAGCGGGCTACAGGGGTCCTACGAGCAGTACTTC,CASGLQGSYEQYF
TRBV11-2,TRBJ1-4,.,16,.,TGTGCCAGCAGCTTGGGGTACGGGGAGGATAGTGAAAAACTGTTTTTT,CASSLGYGEDSEKLFF
TRBV6-1,TRBJ1-2,.,15,.,TGTGCCAGCAGTGAAATGGGCAGGGGTGTCTATGGCTACACCTTC,CASSEMGRGVYGYTF
TRBV4-2,TRBJ2-7,.,16,TRBD2,TGTGCCAGCGCAAGACTAGCGGGAGACAGCTCCTACGAGCAGTACTTC,CASARLAGDSSYEQYF
TRBV5-1,TRBJ2-1,once,17,TRBD2,TGCGCCAGCAGCTTAGGACCGGGACTAGCGGGAGCCAATGAGCAGTTCTTC,CASSLGPGLAGANEQFF
TRBV4-2,TRBJ1-1,.,17,TRBD1,TGTGCCAGCAGCCAAGATGGGTCCTTCGGGACAGGCACTGAAGCTTTCTTT,CASSQDGSFGTGTEAFF
TRBV19,TRBJ2-7,.,14,TRBD2,TGTGCCACCACTCTAGCGGGAGAGGGCTACGAGCAGTACTTC,CATTLAGEGYEQYF
TRBV15,TRBJ2-1,.,14,.,TGTGCCACCAGCAGAGAGGGCAGGCCTAATGAGCAGTTCTTC,CATSREGRPNEQFF
TRBV9,TRBJ1-2,.,12,.,TGTGCCAGCAGCGTAGATGAGGGCGGTTACACCTTC,CASSVDEGGYTF
TRBV6-4,TRBJ2-2,.,15,.,TGTGCCAGCAGTGAATTTCACGGGAACACCGGGGAGCTGTTTTTT,CASSEFHGNTGELFF
TRBV30,TRBJ1-4,.,13,.,TGTGCCTGGAGTGTGGCCCAGGGGGAAAAACTGTTTTTT,CAWSVAQGEKLFF
TRBV3-1/TRBV3-2,TRBJ2-5,.,15,TRBD2,TGTGCCAGCAGGGGACTAGCGGGAGGGCCTTGGACCCAGTACTTC,CASRGLAGGPWTQYF
TRBV7-2,TRBJ2-3,.,14,TRBD2,TGTGCCAGCAGCCAGAGACTAGCAGTAGATACGCAGTATTTT,CASSQRLAVDTQYF
TRBV4-1,TRBJ1-5,.,15,TRBD1,TGCGCCAGCAGCCAAGGGACAGGGAGGAATCAGCCCCAGCATTTT,CASSQGTGRNQPQHF